This T cell receptor (beta chain) was sequenced during a study of CD8 T cells in Susac syndrome (dated by TCRdb to between 2018 and 2021). Study-level background: Of the Susac syndrome patients who were sequenced, roughly 6 had clinically active disease and 8 or 9 were in clinical remission. At the time of blood withdrawal, Susac syndrome patients were either therapy-naive, taking corticosteroids (with some also receiving IVIg), or on IVIg alone. Whether CD8+ T cell activation and differentiation in Susac syndrome was antigen driven was tested using repertoire sequencing.

High-throughput TCR beta sequencing profiled peripheral blood CD8+ and CD4+ T cells from healthy donors, Susac syndrome patients and multiple sclerosis patients. Susac syndrome patients met recently defined diagnostic criteria for definite or probable disease. CD8+ TEMRA cells were enriched by FACS, while bulk CD8+ and CD4+ T cells were purified by magnetic negative isolation. Blood was collected in EDTA tubes and processed within 24 hours, with PBMCs isolated through density gradient centrifugation. PBMCs destined for TCR sequencing were cryopreserved in liquid nitrogen and later thawed in a 37 °C water bath. A purity of at least 90% was achieved for sorted or isolated CD4+, CD8+ and CD8+ TEMRA cells. RNA was extracted using the RNeasy kit, and roughly 0.5 to 1 microgram was reverse transcribed with random hexamers. TCR beta CDR3 regions were amplified with the immunoSEQ multiplex PCR assay covering 54 Vbeta and 13 Jbeta segments. PCR amplification bias was corrected by using a synthetic template baseline for primer optimization and computational correction. Under the source paper's analysis protocol: Only productive sequences were kept, with reads annotated to V, D and J genes according to IMGT and analyzed in immunoSEQ Analyzer. To calculate clonality, Shannon entropy was normalized by log2 of the number of productive unique sequences and then subtracted from one. For each patient and control, public and private clones were evaluated within the 100 most prevalent clones. Susac-specific clones were defined as absent from healthy and MS cohorts, roughly 1,100 published viral clones and other ImmuneACCESS disease sequences. Using fastp trimming at Q25 and MiXCR clonotype assembly, TCRdb reanalyzed the public sequencing data and kept in-frame beta chains. Every CDR3 protein is listed once, alongside the most common genes and DNA of its rows. TCRdb, not the original authors, processed these V and J calls. The sample profile shows roughly 200,000 distinct CDR3 sequences; roughly 94% of them were found once. The ten largest clones take up roughly 0.12% of the sample.

The paper as a whole reports these results and caveats: The number of individuals in the TCR sequencing and HLA analysis was acknowledged as relatively small. The CD4+ T cell repertoire of patients with Susac syndrome showed no detectable clonal expansion.

The cysteine opens and the phenylalanine closes a CDR3 of 14 amino acids. The retained sequence is limited to the CDR3, 42 bases, with the frame set at the first base. V is clipped by 6 bases and J by 4 bases, and the sequence between their germline boundaries is 15 bases long. From the germline V gene, CDR1 is ENHRY and CDR2 is SYGVKD. Remarks on this clonotype: The antigen this receptor binds is unknown. Nothing much larger sits one base from this clone, and base qualities are not available.

The chain was built from TRBV10-3 and TRBJ2-5; a confident D gene designation cannot be given. This sequence was found in a human donor with Susac syndrome. The source material was CD4+ T cells from PBMCs. The CDR3 sequence is CAISTTKGSETQYF. DNA sequence: TGTGCCATCAGCACAACAAAGGGCTCAGAGACCCAGTACTTC.